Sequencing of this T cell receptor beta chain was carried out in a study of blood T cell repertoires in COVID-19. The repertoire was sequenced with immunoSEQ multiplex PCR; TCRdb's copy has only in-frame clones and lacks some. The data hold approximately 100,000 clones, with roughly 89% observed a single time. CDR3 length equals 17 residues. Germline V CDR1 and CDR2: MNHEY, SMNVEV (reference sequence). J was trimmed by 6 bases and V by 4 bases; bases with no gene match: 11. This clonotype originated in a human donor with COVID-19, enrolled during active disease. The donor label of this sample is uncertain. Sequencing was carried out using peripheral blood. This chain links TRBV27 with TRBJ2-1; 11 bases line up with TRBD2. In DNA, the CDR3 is TGTGCCAGCAGTTCTCCTCTAATTAGCGGGAGGGTCAATGAGCAGTTCTTC. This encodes CASSSPLISGRVNEQFF.